The 27 T cell receptor beta chains below were found in one sample sequenced in a study of T cell responses to AZD1222 COVID-19 vaccine. Data came from immunoSEQ multiplex PCR; TCRdb stores just in-frame clones and leaves some out. The table shows some 150,000 clones, with 80% to 95% occurring only once. The material was peripheral blood, obtained on day 0 of AZD1222 vaccination. The origin of the receptors is an adult in good health.

This chain uses TRBV28 with TRBJ2-1; D may be TRBD1 or TRBD2 (5 bases each). CDR1 and CDR2 (germline): MDHEN, SYDVKM. V lost 7 bases, J lost 7 bases, and 14 bases lay in between. The CDR3 runs to 13 residues. CDR3 protein: CASNPGPLNEQFF. The CDR3 DNA is TGTGCCAGCAACCCGGGACCGCTTAATGAGCAGTTCTTC.

This chain joins TRBV5-4 and TRBJ1-2; the D is unclear. CDR1 is SGHNT, CDR2 YYREEE, per germline (reference sequence). The CDR3 spans 12 residues. Trimming took off 0 bases at V and 2 bases at J, with 2 bases between the two ends. The CDR3 reads CASSLDNYGYTF. The CDR3 nucleotides are TGTGCCAGCAGCTTGGACAACTATGGCTACACCTTC.

The V call is TRBV7-2, the J call TRBJ2-5; perhaps TRBD1 as D (5 bases). The germline gives CDR1 SGHTA, CDR2 FQGNSA. Deletions cut 5 bases from V and 9 bases from J, with 19 bases between. The CDR3 consists of 14 residues. The CDR3 bases are TGTGCCAGCAGCACCCCCAGGGCAACGGGTTCCCAGTACTTC. Residues: CASSTPRATGSQYF.

The count of this clone is one. This chain connects TRBV15 to TRBJ1-4; 8 nucleotides match TRBD1. This CDR3 spans 15 amino acids. Trimming cost V 2 bases and J 8 bases; bases outside gene matches: 7. Germline V lookup: CDR1 LNHNV, CDR2 YYDKDF (reference sequence). Written as DNA, the CDR3 is TGTGCCACCAGCAGATCCGGACAGGGCGAGGAAAAACTGTTTTTT. Encoded protein: CATSRSGQGEEKLFF.

This chain uses TRBV3-1 (or the pseudogene TRBV3-2) with TRBJ2-2; D is uncertain. Germline CDR1 and CDR2: LGHDT and YNNKEL (reference sequence). Trimming took off 3 bases at V and 4 bases at J, with 9 bases between the two ends. The CDR3 sequence is 14 residues long. The CDR3 loop is CASSHSAFTGELFF. The CDR3 DNA reads TGTGCCAGCAGCCATTCCGCATTCACCGGGGAGCTGTTTTTT.

This clone has only one observation. The V call is TRBV6-5, the J call TRBJ2-6; D may be TRBD2 (6 bases). The CDR3 has 16 amino acids. Germline CDR1 reads MNHEY; CDR2 reads SVGAGI. Trimming left V 2 bases short and J 2 bases short, with 10 bases between. CDR3 amino acids: CASSYTGVTGANVLTF. The CDR3 DNA reads TGTGCCAGCAGTTACACGGGGGTAACTGGGGCCAACGTCCTGACTTTC.

This chain uses TRBV2 with TRBJ2-1; 9 bases match TRBD2. Trimming cost V 7 bases and J 8 bases; bases outside gene matches: 9. CDR3 length: 14 residues. Per germline, CDR1 SNHLY and CDR2 FYNNEI. Here the CDR3 reads CASNKKWTSDEQFF. The CDR3 nucleotides read TGTGCCAGCAACAAGAAGTGGACTAGCGATGAGCAGTTCTTC. Filled out from reference TRBV2 and TRBJ2-1, the complete variable domain reads EPEVTQTPSHQVTQMGQEVILRCVPISNHLYFYWYRQILGQKVEFLVSFYNNEISEKSEIFDDQFSVERPDGSNFTLKIRSTKLEDSAMYFCASNKKWTSDEQFFGPGTRLTVL.

The chain couples TRBV5-6 to TRBJ2-1; D is uncertain. Germline loops: CDR1 SGHDT, CDR2 YYEEEE. V dropped 4 bases and J dropped 4 bases, with 9 bases sitting between them. This CDR3 has 13 residues. CDR3 sequence: CASSPPTYNEQFF. The CDR3 DNA is TGTGCCAGCAGCCCGCCTACGTACAATGAGCAGTTCTTC.

V usage is TRBV11-1 and J usage is TRBJ1-1; maybe TRBD1 (5 bases). The CDR3 is 14 amino acids. Germline CDR1 is SGHAT and CDR2 is FQDESV (reference sequence). The V end was cut by 1 base, the J end by 8 bases, with 14 bases between. In nucleotides, the CDR3 is TGTGCCAGCAGCTTAGTCCCTCGGGGGGTGGAAGCTTTCTTT. It specifies CASSLVPRGVEAFF.

The chain carries TRBV7-9 and TRBJ1-5; perhaps TRBD1 as D (6 bases). CDR1 is SEHNR and CDR2 is FQNEAQ in the germline V gene (reference sequence). This CDR3 contains 15 residues. With 5 bases removed from V and 3 bases from J, the gap between germline ends came to 14 bases. The CDR3 DNA follows: TGTGCCAGCAGCGCTTTTACAGGGCCCAATCAGCCCCAGCATTTT. This sequence encodes CASSAFTGPNQPQHF.

The chain recombines TRBV30 with TRBJ2-1; TRBD2 aligns across 11 bases. The CDR3 covers 12 residues. CDR1 and CDR2 (germline): GTSNPN, SVGIG (reference sequence). The trim removed 2 bases at V and 13 bases at J, leaving 4 bases unmatched. The CDR3 loop is CAWSRLAGQQFF. In nucleotides, the CDR3 is TGTGCCTGGAGTAGACTAGCGGGACAACAGTTCTTC. Complete variable domain (other parts from reference TRBV30 and TRBJ2-1): SQTIHQWPATLVQPVGSPLSLECTVEGTSNPNLYWYRQAAGRGLQLLFYSVGIGQISSEVPQNLSASRPQDRQFILSSKKLLLSDSGFYLCAWSRLAGQQFFGPGTRLTVL.

This chain connects TRBV2 to TRBJ2-3, with a weak D call TRBD2 (5 bases). With 8 bases removed from V and 2 bases from J, the gap between germline ends came to 26 bases. Germline-derived CDR1 and CDR2 are SNHLY and FYNNEI. There are 18 residues in the CDR3. CDR3 amino acids: CASAEGLGLATDTDTQYF. CDR3 nucleotides: TGTGCCAGCGCCGAAGGACTGGGGTTAGCCACAGACACAGATACGCAGTATTTT. Together with reference TRBV2 and TRBJ2-3, the CDR3 gives the full variable domain: EPEVTQTPSHQVTQMGQEVILRCVPISNHLYFYWYRQILGQKVEFLVSFYNNEISEKSEIFDDQFSVERPDGSNFTLKIRSTKLEDSAMYFCASAEGLGLATDTDTQYFGPGTRLTVL.

The chain uses TRBV12-5 and TRBJ1-2; D is unresolved. Looked up from germline, CDR1 is LGHNT and CDR2 is FRNRAP. The CDR3 covers 15 residues. Deletions cut 6 bases from V and 4 bases from J, with 18 bases between. In DNA, the CDR3 is TGTGCTAGTGGCCCCGATCCCGACACTATCTATGGCTACACCTTC. Translated, it gives CASGPDPDTIYGYTF.

CDR3 region: CASSLRGTSSYNEQFF. CDR3 DNA: TGTGCCAGCAGCCTCCGAGGTACAAGCTCCTACAATGAGCAGTTCTTC. V and J are TRBV3-1 (or the pseudogene TRBV3-2) and TRBJ2-1; D remains unclear. This CDR3 contains 16 residues. Germline loops: CDR1 LGHDT, CDR2 YNNKEL (reference sequence). V was trimmed by 4 bases and J by 0 bases, leaving 13 bases between them.

V gene TRBV5-1 combines with J gene TRBJ1-6, with 7 bases that match TRBD1. Trimming cost V 0 bases and J 7 bases; bases outside gene matches: 7. Germline V lookup: CDR1 SGHRS, CDR2 YFSETQ. The CDR3 consists of 16 residues. CDR3 sequence reads: CASSLAATGRNSPLHF. For the CDR3, the DNA is TGCGCCAGCAGCTTGGCCGCGACAGGGAGGAATTCACCCCTCCACTTT.

CDR3 nucleotide sequence: TGTGCCAGCAGCTGGCAGACGGATCAGCCCCAGCATTTT. This codes for CASSWQTDQPQHF. V and J are TRBV7-8 and TRBJ1-5; D is ambiguous. CDR3 length equals 13 residues. Trimming cost V 4 bases and J 5 bases, with 9 bases left between them. Germline CDR1 reads SGHVS; CDR2 reads FQNEAQ.

The rearrangement joins TRBV4-2 to TRBJ1-1; D is uncertain. The CDR3 covers 15 residues. The V end lost 2 bases, the J end lost 3 bases, and 13 bases lay between the germline ends. Germline V gene sequence: CDR1 LGHNA, CDR2 YNFKEQ. Written as DNA, the CDR3 is TGTGCCAGCAGCCAACAGACTGGGCCGGACACTGAAGCTTTCTTT. Its translation: CASSQQTGPDTEAFF.

This clone appeared a single time. The genes are TRBV5-1 and TRBJ2-7; D gene ambiguous. V was cut by 4 bases and J by 0 bases, with 11 bases left in between. Per germline, CDR1 SGHRS and CDR2 YFSETQ. CDR3 length: 14 amino acids. The CDR3 nucleotides are TGCGCCAGCAGCGCAGCCCACCGCTCCTACGAGCAGTACTTC. The encoded protein is CASSAAHRSYEQYF.

The V gene is TRBV9, the J gene TRBJ1-2; the D gene is possibly TRBD1 (5 bases). Germline V lookup: CDR1 SGDLS, CDR2 YYNGEE. The CDR3 contains 11 residues. V was trimmed by 4 bases and J by 6 bases, leaving 7 bases between them. The CDR3 nucleotides read TGTGCCAGCAGCACCAGGGATGGCTACACCTTC. Translation gives CASSTRDGYTF.

About this clone: Compared with germline, one end of the junction differs, possibly owing to a read error. The chain uses TRBV24-1 and TRBJ1-5, with 7 bases aligning to TRBD1. This CDR3 spans 14 amino acids. The germline gives CDR1 KGHDR, CDR2 SFDVKD. In DNA form, the CDR3 reads TGTGCCACCAGTGATAAACAGGGGAGGGTTATTCGGTATTTT. This sequence encodes CATSDKQGRVIRYF.

This clone was detected a few times. The rearrangement links TRBV10-3 to TRBJ1-3; possible D gene TRBD1, 5 bases. V lost 0 bases to trimming and J lost 7 bases, with 19 bases between them. CDR1 and CDR2 (germline): ENHRY, SYGVKD. The CDR3 length is 17 residues. The CDR3 DNA follows: TGTGCCATCAGTGAGTCAGCCCAGAGGGGACGGCGGAACACCATATATTTT. It encodes CAISESAQRGRRNTIYF.

The V gene is TRBV12-3 or TRBV12-4, the J gene TRBJ1-3; D is undetermined. Trimming took 1 base from V and 14 from J, leaving 9 bases between them. The CDR3 consists of 11 residues. CDR3 region: CASSLGPPVYF. DNA for the CDR3: TGTGCCAGCAGTTTAGGACCGCCGGTATATTTT.

V gene TRBV19 combines with J gene TRBJ2-4; D not certain. V gave up 5 bases and J gave up 0 bases, with 11 bases separating them. Germline-derived CDR1 and CDR2 are LNHDA and SQIVND (reference sequence). The CDR3 is 15 residues long. The CDR3 nucleotides read TGTGCCAGTAGTGGCGACCCTTTAGCCAAAAACATTCAGTACTTC. Its translation is CASSGDPLAKNIQYF.

The chain uses TRBV5-3 and TRBJ2-7; 7 bases map to TRBD1. TRBV5-3 is placed among ORFs of uncertain function. Losses at the gene ends were 6 bases for V and 9 bases for J; bases not matched to a gene: 21. The CDR3 consists of 16 residues. The CDR3 reads CARIPIAGTEGVGQYF. DNA for the CDR3: TGTGCCAGAATCCCCATCGCCGGGACAGAGGGTGTAGGGCAGTACTTC.

This rearrangement joins TRBV27 to TRBJ1-6; possibly TRBD1 for D (5 bases). The V and J ends lost 7 bases and 6 bases respectively, with 13 bases between them. Germline CDR1 reads MNHEY; CDR2 reads SMNVEV (reference sequence). This CDR3 contains 14 residues. DNA of the CDR3: TGTGCCAGCAAAGTGGGTGGGGGTAATTCACCCCTCCACTTT. Translating it yields CASKVGGGNSPLHF.

J is TRBJ2-1 and V is TRBV7-6; D could derive from TRBD1 or TRBD2 (5 bases each). Germline CDR1 and CDR2: SGHVS and FNYEAQ. Trimming left V 5 bases short and J 6 bases short, with 11 bases between. This CDR3 spans 13 amino acids. The CDR3 reads CASSRGTINEQFF. The CDR3 nucleotides read TGTGCCAGCAGCCGTGGGACCATCAATGAGCAGTTCTTC.

The chain joins TRBV7-2 to TRBJ1-3; TRBD1 matches at 9 bases. Germline CDR1 SGHTA, CDR2 FQGNSA. J lost 6 bases, V lost 5 bases, and 11 bases had no gene match. This CDR3 has 16 amino acids. DNA for the CDR3: TGTGCCAGCAGCGCTCCTCGGACAGGGGAACAAAACACCATATATTTT. Its protein is CASSAPRTGEQNTIYF.